This T cell receptor (beta chain) was profiled in a study of CXCR3-negative and CXCR3-positive naive CD8 T cells. General study results and limits: TRB CDR3 hydrophobicity was greater in CXCR3-positive naive cells than in CXCR3-negative naive cells. Cryopreservation partially lowered CXCR3 expression, so most assays used fresh PBMCs.

Comment on this clonotype: Its antigen is not identified.

The CDR3 runs 14 residues. Germline V gene sequence: CDR1 SGHRS, CDR2 YFSETQ. Definition of naive CD8+ T cells rested on a CD45RO-CCR7+CD27+CD95- profile. Libraries were UMI-labeled 5' RACE TRB cDNA. Each CDR3 protein gets one entry in TCRdb, which reprocessed the 5' RACE reads and gives no DNA. The sample table sets out about 6,000 distinct CDR3 sequences. This clonotype originated in a human donor in good health. Some clones in this sample may be carry-over from other donors' samples. The sample consisted of naive CXCR3+ CD8+ T cells from blood. As to subset: CD45RO-CCR7+CD27+CD95- naive CD8+ T cells expressing CXCR3 (TNR3+). This chain uses TRBV5-1 with TRBJ2-7; no DNA is available, so the TRBD2 call from TCRdb remains unchecked. The CDR3 is CASSLAGEAYEQYF. Drawing the rest from reference TRBV5-1 and TRBJ2-7, the complete variable domain is KAGVTQTPRYLIKTRGQQVTLSCSPISGHRSVSWYQQTPGQGLQFLFEYFSETQRNKGNFPGRFSGRQFSNSRSEMNVSTLELGDSALYLCASSLAGEAYEQYFGPGTRLTVT.